The rows below give T cell receptor beta chains drawn from one sample of a study of shared clonotypes between healthy human individuals. Here immunoSEQ multiplex PCR was the method, and the copy in TCRdb shows in-frame clones only, minus some. The sample yields fewer than 200,000 clones, roughly 70% seen once. Sequencing was carried out using memory CD4+ T cells sorted from blood. The source of these receptors is a young man in good health. Each CDR3 is given with its conserved first and last residue. The order of the fields is clone size, J gene, V gene, D gene, CDR3 protein, CDR3 DNA. D genes are given only for firm matches. For some rows the clone size is stated as once, few or many, or as a class when expanded; others skip it.

size: .; J: TRBJ2-7; V: TRBV11-1; D: .; CDR3: CASRGCSYEQYF; DNA: TGTGCCAGCAGAGGTTGCTCCTACGAGCAGTACTTC
size: few; J: TRBJ2-2; V: TRBV6-6; D: TRBD2; CDR3: CASSRTSVGELFF; DNA: TGTGCCAGCAGCAGAACTAGCGTGGGGGAGCTGTTTTTT
size: .; J: TRBJ2-2; V: TRBV6-1; D: .; CDR3: CASSEGVLTGELFF; DNA: TGTGCCAGCAGTGAGGGGGTGCTCACCGGGGAGCTGTTTTTT
size: .; J: TRBJ2-1; V: TRBV11-2; D: .; CDR3: CASSLVRWDLNNEQFF; DNA: TGTGCCAGCAGCTTAGTAAGGTGGGACCTAAACAATGAGCAGTTCTTC
size: .; J: TRBJ2-3; V: TRBV19; D: TRBD2; CDR3: CASTTSGRATDTQYF; DNA: TGTGCCAGTACCACGAGCGGGAGGGCCACAGATACGCAGTATTTT
size: .; J: TRBJ2-2; V: TRBV9; D: .; CDR3: CASSVDGTGELFF; DNA: TGTGCCAGCAGCGTAGACGGGACCGGGGAGCTGTTTTTT
size: few; J: TRBJ2-1; V: TRBV28; D: .; CDR3: CASSLYFGEQFF; DNA: TGTGCCAGCAGTTTATATTTCGGTGAGCAGTTCTTC
size: .; J: TRBJ2-5; V: TRBV18; D: .; CDR3: CASSLYAETQYF; DNA: TGTGCCAGCTCACTATACGCCGAGACCCAGTACTTC
size: .; J: TRBJ1-3; V: TRBV19; D: .; CDR3: CASSISVSSGNTIYF; DNA: TGTGCCAGTAGTATCAGCGTAAGCTCTGGAAACACCATATATTTT
size: .; J: TRBJ1-1; V: TRBV2; D: .; CDR3: CASSPRPPVNTEAFF; DNA: TGTGCCAGCAGTCCCCGTCCCCCCGTGAACACTGAAGCTTTCTTT
size: many; J: TRBJ2-3; V: TRBV4-3; D: .; CDR3: CASSHGIAASTDTQYF; DNA: TGCGCCAGCAGCCATGGAATAGCGGCTAGCACAGATACGCAGTATTTT
size: many; J: TRBJ2-2; V: TRBV29-1; D: TRBD2; CDR3: CSVDPPEQIREREGRHTGELFF; DNA: TGCAGCGTTGATCCCCCCGAACAGATTAGAGAGCGGGAGGGCCGTCACACCGGGGAGCTGTTTTTT
size: .; J: TRBJ2-3; V: TRBV19; D: TRBD2; CDR3: CASRGRGGRPTDTQYF; DNA: TGTGCCAGTAGGGGAAGGGGCGGGAGGCCCACAGATACGCAGTATTTT
size: once; J: TRBJ1-5; V: TRBV7-2; D: TRBD1; CDR3: CASSLVVGGQGGWQPQHF; DNA: TGTGCCAGCAGCTTAGTGGTAGGGGGACAGGGTGGGTGGCAGCCCCAGCATTTT
size: .; J: TRBJ2-5; V: TRBV5-1; D: .; CDR3: CASSLDREETQYF; DNA: TGCGCCAGCAGCTTGGACAGGGAAGAGACCCAGTACTTC
size: .; J: TRBJ1-2; V: TRBV27; D: TRBD1; CDR3: CASSSSGTGKPSTF; DNA: TGTGCCAGCAGTTCGTCCGGGACAGGGAAGCCAAGCACCTTC
size: .; J: TRBJ2-4; V: TRBV11-3; D: TRBD2; CDR3: CASSPLAGDSIQYF; DNA: TGTGCCAGCAGCCCACTAGCGGGAGATAGCATTCAGTACTTC
size: .; J: TRBJ2-2; V: TRBV5-1; D: TRBD1; CDR3: CASSTTGGWNTGELFF; DNA: TGCGCCAGCAGCACGACAGGGGGATGGAACACCGGGGAGCTGTTTTTT
size: .; J: TRBJ1-2; V: TRBV19; D: .; CDR3: CASSPIAADNYGYTF; DNA: TGTGCCAGTAGTCCTATTGCGGCGGATAACTATGGCTACACCTTC
size: .; J: TRBJ2-5; V: TRBV29-1; D: .; CDR3: CSVEEPAGIETQYF; DNA: TGCAGCGTTGAAGAGCCAGCGGGTATAGAGACCCAGTACTTC
size: few; J: TRBJ2-7; V: TRBV10-3; D: .; CDR3: CAISESDQLVRYF; DNA: TGTGCCATCAGTGAGTCGGACCAGTTAGTCCGGTACTTC
size: once; J: TRBJ2-1; V: TRBV19; D: .; CDR3: CASGISQGRNNEQFF; DNA: TGTGCCAGTGGTATTAGTCAGGGCAGAAACAATGAGCAGTTCTTC
size: .; J: TRBJ1-4; V: TRBV19; D: .; CDR3: CASSIMFRKTEKLFF; DNA: TGTGCCAGTAGTATAATGTTTCGAAAAACGGAAAAACTGTTTTTT
size: once; J: TRBJ2-6; V: TRBV4-1; D: TRBD1; CDR3: CASSQAGQGAFGANVLTF; DNA: TGCGCCAGCAGCCAAGCGGGACAGGGGGCCTTTGGGGCCAACGTCCTGACTTTC
size: .; J: TRBJ2-7; V: TRBV11-2; D: .; CDR3: CASSSSPYEQYF; DNA: TGTGCCAGCAGCTCCTCGCCCTACGAGCAGTACTTC
size: few; J: TRBJ1-4; V: TRBV7-9; D: TRBD1; CDR3: CASSLVVSTGSEKLFF; DNA: TGTGCCAGCAGCTTAGTCGTTTCGACAGGGAGTGAAAAACTGTTTTTT
size: .; J: TRBJ1-1; V: TRBV5-5; D: .; CDR3: CASSLGGGAFF; DNA: TGTGCCAGCAGCTTGGGGGGGGGCGCTTTCTTT
size: .; J: TRBJ1-4; V: TRBV5-4; D: .; CDR3: CASSARGNEKLFF; DNA: TGTGCCAGCAGCGCCAGGGGAAATGAAAAACTGTTTTTT
size: .; J: TRBJ1-5; V: TRBV14; D: .; CDR3: CASSQELDQPQHF; DNA: TGTGCCAGCAGCCAAGAGTTAGATCAGCCCCAGCATTTT
size: .; J: TRBJ2-1; V: TRBV11-2; D: .; CDR3: CASSHTSAATYNEQFF; DNA: TGTGCCAGCAGCCACACCTCGGCGGCGACCTACAATGAGCAGTTCTTC
size: few; J: TRBJ2-7; V: TRBV5-1; D: TRBD2; CDR3: CASSFSGSSHEQYF; DNA: TGCGCCAGCAGCTTTAGCGGGAGTTCCCACGAGCAGTACTTC
size: few; J: TRBJ1-5; V: TRBV19; D: .; CDR3: CASSVQSQSLNQPQHF; DNA: TGTGCCAGTAGTGTCCAGTCCCAATCTTTAAATCAGCCCCAGCATTTT
size: .; J: TRBJ1-5; V: TRBV19; D: .; CDR3: CASSILGSNQPQHF; DNA: TGTGCCAGTAGCATCTTAGGTAGCAATCAGCCCCAGCATTTT
size: .; J: TRBJ1-5; V: TRBV7-2; D: TRBD1; CDR3: CASSTTGGAQPQHF; DNA: TGTGCCAGCAGCACAACAGGGGGCGCTCAGCCCCAGCATTTT
size: .; J: TRBJ2-7; V: TRBV2; D: .; CDR3: CASSGQLLSYEQYF; DNA: TGTGCCAGCAGCGGACAGTTATTATCCTACGAGCAGTACTTC
size: few; J: TRBJ1-5; V: TRBV5-1; D: .; CDR3: CASSLESGFVQPQHF; DNA: TGCGCCAGCAGCTTGGAATCCGGGTTTGTTCAGCCCCAGCATTTT
size: .; J: TRBJ2-3; V: TRBV5-4; D: TRBD2; CDR3: CASSSRTSGAGVADTQYF; DNA: TGTGCCAGCAGCTCCCGGACTAGCGGGGCGGGGGTGGCAGATACGCAGTATTTT
size: .; J: TRBJ2-7; V: TRBV19; D: .; CDR3: CASSNQLGTYEQYF; DNA: TGTGCCAGTAGTAATCAGTTGGGAACCTACGAGCAGTACTTC
size: .; J: TRBJ1-5; V: TRBV19; D: .; CDR3: CASSLRDGKNQPQHF; DNA: TGTGCCAGTAGTCTCCGGGACGGAAAAAATCAGCCCCAGCATTTT
size: .; J: TRBJ1-1; V: TRBV4-2; D: .; CDR3: CASSLDGHGTNTEAFF; DNA: TGTGCCAGCAGCCTAGACGGTCACGGGACAAACACTGAAGCTTTCTTT
size: .; J: TRBJ2-3; V: TRBV4-2; D: TRBD2; CDR3: CASSQEASGRTDTQYF; DNA: TGTGCCAGCAGCCAAGAGGCTAGCGGGAGAACAGATACGCAGTATTTT
size: .; J: TRBJ2-5; V: TRBV7-8; D: .; CDR3: CASSPTRQETQYF; DNA: TGTGCCAGCTCCCCGACTAGGCAAGAGACCCAGTACTTC